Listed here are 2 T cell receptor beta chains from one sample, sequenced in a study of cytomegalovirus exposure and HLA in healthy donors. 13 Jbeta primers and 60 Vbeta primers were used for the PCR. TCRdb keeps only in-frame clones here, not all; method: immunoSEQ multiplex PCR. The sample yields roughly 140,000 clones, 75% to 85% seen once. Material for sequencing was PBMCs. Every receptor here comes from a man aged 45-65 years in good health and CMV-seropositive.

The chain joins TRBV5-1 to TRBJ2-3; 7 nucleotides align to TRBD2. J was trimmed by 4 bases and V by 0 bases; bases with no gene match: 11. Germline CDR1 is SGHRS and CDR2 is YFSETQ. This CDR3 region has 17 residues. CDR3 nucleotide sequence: TGCGCCAGCAGCTTGGAGGTAGCGGGCGGAGGGGCAGATACGCAGTATTTT. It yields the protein CASSLEVAGGGADTQYF.

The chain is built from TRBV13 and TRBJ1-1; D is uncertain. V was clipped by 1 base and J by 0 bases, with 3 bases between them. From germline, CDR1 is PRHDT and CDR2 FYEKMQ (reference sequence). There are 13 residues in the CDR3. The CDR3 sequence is CASSLVVNTEAFF. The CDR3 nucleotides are TGTGCCAGCAGCTTAGTAGTGAACACTGAAGCTTTCTTT.